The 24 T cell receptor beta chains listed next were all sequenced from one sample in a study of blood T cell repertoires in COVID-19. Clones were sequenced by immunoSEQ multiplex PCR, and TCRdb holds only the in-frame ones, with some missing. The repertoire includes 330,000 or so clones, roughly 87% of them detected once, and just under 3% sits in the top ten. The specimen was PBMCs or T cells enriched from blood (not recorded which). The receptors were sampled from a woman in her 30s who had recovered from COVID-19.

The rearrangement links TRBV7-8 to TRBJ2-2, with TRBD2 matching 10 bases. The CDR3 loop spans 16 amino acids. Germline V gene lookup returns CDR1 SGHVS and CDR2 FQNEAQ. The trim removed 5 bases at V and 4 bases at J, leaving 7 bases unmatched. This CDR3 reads CASSNPGLAITGELFF. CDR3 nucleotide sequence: TGTGCCAGCAGCAATCCGGGACTAGCGATCACCGGGGAGCTGTTTTTT. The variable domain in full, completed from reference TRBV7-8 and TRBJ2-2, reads GAGVSQSPRYKVAKRGQDVALRCDPISGHVSLFWYQQALGQGPEFLTYFQNEAQLDKSGLPSDRFFAERPEGSVSTLKIQRTQQEDSAVYLCASSNPGLAITGELFFGEGSRLTVL.

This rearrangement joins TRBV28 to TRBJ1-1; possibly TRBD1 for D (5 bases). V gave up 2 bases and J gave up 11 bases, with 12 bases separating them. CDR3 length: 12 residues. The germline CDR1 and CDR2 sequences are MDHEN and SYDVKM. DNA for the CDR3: TGTGCCAGCAGTTTAGTATTGAAGGGGGCTTTCTTT. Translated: CASSLVLKGAFF.

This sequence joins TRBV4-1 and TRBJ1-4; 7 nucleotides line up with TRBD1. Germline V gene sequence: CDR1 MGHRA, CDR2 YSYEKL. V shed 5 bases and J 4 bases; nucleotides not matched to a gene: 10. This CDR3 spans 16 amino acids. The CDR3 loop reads CASSEGTTGFNEKLFF. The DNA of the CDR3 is TGCGCCAGCAGCGAAGGTACGACAGGGTTTAATGAAAAACTGTTTTTT.

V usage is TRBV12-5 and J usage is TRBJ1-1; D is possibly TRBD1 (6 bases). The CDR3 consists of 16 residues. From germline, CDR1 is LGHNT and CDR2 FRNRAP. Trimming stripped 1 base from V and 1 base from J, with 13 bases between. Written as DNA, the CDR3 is TGTGCTAGTGGTTTGGGGTCACCGGGACAGAACACTGAAGCTTTCTTT. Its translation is CASGLGSPGQNTEAFF.

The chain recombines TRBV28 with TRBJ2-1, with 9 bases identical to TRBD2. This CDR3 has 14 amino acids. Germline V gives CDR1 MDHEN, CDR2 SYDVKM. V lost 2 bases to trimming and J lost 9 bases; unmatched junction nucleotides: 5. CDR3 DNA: TGTGCCAGCAGTTTAAATAGCGGGAGAACTGAGCAGTTCTTC. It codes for CASSLNSGRTEQFF.

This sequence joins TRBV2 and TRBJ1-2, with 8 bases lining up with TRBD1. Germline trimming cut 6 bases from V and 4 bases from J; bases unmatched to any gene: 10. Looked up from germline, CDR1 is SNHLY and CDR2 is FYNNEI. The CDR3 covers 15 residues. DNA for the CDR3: TGTGCCAGCAGGATAAACCAGGGGGCCTCCTATGGCTACACCTTC. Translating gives CASRINQGASYGYTF.

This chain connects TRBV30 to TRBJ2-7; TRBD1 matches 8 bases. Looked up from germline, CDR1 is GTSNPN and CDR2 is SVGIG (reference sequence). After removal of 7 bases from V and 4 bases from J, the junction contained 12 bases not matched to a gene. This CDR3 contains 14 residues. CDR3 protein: CASSGGTGEYEQYF. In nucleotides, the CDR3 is TGTGCCTCTTCAGGTGGGACAGGAGAATACGAGCAGTACTTC.

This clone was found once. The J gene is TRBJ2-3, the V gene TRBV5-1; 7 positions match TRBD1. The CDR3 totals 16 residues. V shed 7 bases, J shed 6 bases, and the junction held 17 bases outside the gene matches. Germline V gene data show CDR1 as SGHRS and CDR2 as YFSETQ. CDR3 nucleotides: TGCGCCAGCGGACAACTAGGACCTGGACAGGCCGATACGCAGTATTTT. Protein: CASGQLGPGQADTQYF.

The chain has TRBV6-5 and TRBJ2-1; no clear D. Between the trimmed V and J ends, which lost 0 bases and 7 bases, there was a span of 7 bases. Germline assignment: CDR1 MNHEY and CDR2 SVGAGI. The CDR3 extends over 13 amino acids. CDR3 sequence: CASSYSFLNEQFF. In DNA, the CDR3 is TGTGCCAGCAGTTACTCGTTCCTGAATGAGCAGTTCTTC.

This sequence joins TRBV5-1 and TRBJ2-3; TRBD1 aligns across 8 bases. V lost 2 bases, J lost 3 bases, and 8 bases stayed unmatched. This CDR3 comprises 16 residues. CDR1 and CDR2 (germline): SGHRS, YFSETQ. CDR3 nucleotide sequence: TGCGCCAGCAGCTTTAGCCGGGACAGGAGAACAGATACGCAGTATTTT. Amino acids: CASSFSRDRRTDTQYF.

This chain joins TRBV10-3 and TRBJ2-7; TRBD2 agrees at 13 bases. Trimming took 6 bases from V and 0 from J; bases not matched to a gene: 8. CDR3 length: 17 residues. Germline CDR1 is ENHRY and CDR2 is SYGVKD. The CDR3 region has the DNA TGTGCCATCAGCGGGACTAGCGGGGTCTCCCTCTCCTACGAGCAGTACTTC. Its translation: CAISGTSGVSLSYEQYF.

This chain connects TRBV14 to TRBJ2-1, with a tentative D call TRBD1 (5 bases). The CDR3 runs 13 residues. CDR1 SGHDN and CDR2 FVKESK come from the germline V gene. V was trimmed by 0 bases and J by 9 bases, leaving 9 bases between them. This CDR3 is CASSQDRGGEQFF. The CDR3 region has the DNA TGTGCCAGCAGCCAAGATAGGGGCGGTGAGCAGTTCTTC.

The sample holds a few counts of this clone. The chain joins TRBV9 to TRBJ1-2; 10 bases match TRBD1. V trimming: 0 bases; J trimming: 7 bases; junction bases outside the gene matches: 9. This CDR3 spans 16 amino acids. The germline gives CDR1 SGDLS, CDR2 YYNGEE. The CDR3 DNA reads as TGTGCCAGCAGCGTAGGAGACAGGGGGCGACAGGGTGGCTACACCTTC. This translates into CASSVGDRGRQGGYTF.

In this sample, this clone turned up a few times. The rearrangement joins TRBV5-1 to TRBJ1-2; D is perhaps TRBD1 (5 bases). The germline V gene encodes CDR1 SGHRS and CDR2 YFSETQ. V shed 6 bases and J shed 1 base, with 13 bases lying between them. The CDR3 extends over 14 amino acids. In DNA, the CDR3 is TGCGCCAGCAAGCGGGACGCAAATAACTATGGCTACACCTTC. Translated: CASKRDANNYGYTF.

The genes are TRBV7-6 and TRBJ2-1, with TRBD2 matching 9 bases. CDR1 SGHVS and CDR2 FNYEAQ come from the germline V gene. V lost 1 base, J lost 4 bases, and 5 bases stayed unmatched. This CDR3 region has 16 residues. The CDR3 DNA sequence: TGTGCCAGCAGCTTAGTGCGGGCGGGGGGGTACAATGAGCAGTTCTTC. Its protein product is CASSLVRAGGYNEQFF.

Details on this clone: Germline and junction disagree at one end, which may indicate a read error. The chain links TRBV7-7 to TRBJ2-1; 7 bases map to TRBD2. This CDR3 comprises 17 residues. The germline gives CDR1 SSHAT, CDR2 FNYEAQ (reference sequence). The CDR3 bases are TGTGCTAGCAGCCCCGCCGTGCGGCGGGAGACTCACAATGAGCAGTTCTTC. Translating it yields CASSPAVRRETHNEQFF.

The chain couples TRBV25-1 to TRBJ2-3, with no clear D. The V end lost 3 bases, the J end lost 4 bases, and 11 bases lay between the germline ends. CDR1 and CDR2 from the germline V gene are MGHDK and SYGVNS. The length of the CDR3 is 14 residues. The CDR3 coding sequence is TGTGCCAGCAGTGATGCAGGATTTCCAGATACGCAGTATTTT. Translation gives CASSDAGFPDTQYF.

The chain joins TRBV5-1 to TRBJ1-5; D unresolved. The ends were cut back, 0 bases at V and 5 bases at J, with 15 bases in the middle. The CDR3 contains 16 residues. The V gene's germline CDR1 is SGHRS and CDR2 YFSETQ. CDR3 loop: CASSLVPGISDQPQHF. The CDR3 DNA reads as TGCGCCAGCAGCTTGGTTCCGGGAATTTCCGATCAGCCCCAGCATTTT.

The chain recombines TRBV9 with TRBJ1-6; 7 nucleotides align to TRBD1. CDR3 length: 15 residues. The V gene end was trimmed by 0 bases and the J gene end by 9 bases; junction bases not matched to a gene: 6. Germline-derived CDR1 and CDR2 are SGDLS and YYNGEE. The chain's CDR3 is CASSVDRTGSSPLHF. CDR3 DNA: TGTGCCAGCAGCGTAGATCGGACAGGTAGTTCACCCCTCCACTTT.

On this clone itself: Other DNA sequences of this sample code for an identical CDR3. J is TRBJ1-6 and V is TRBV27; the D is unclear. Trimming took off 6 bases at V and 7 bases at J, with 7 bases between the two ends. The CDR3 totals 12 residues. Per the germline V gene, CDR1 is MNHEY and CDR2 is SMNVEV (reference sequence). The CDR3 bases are TGTGCCAGCAGCCTTTTGAATTCACCCCTCCACTTT. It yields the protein CASSLLNSPLHF.

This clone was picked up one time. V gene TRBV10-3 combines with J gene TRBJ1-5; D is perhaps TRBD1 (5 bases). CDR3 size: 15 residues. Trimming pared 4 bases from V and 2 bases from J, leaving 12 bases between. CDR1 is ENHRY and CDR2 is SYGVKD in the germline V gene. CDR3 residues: CAISVGGRRNQPQHF. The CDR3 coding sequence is TGTGCCATCAGTGTGGGGGGAAGGCGCAATCAGCCCCAGCATTTT.

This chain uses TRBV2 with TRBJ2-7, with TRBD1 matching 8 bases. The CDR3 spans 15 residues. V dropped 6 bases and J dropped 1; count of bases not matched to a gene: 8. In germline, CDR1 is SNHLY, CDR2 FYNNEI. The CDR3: CASRTNRDRSYEQYF. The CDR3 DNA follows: TGTGCCAGCAGAACTAACCGGGACAGGTCCTACGAGCAGTACTTC.

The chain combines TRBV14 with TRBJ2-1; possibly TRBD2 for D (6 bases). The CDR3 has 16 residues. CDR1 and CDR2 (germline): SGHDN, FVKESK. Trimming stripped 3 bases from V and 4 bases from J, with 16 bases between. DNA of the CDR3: TGTGCCAGCAGCCACAAACTAGCCCTGGGGTACAATGAGCAGTTCTTC. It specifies CASSHKLALGYNEQFF.

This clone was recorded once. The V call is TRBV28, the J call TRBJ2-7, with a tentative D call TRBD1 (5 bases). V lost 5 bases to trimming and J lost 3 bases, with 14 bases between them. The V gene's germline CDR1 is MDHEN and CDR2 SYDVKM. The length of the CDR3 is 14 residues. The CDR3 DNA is TGTGCCAGCAGTCCCGACAGCTCTTTCTACGAGCAGTACTTC. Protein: CASSPDSSFYEQYF.